This T cell receptor beta chain was sequenced for a study of CD8 T cells in ankylosing spondylitis. In TCRdb, the 5' RACE reads were re-called with MiXCR into one record per CDR3 protein. The data show just over 350,000 distinct CDR3 sequences, with approximately 22% seen just once and less than 15% held by the top ten. General observations from the study: Disease-associated clones were CD8+ and fairly uncommon in peripheral blood. Reportedly, significant enrichment of disease-linked clones occurred in matched ankylosing spondylitis synovial fluid. Seemingly characteristic of ankylosing spondylitis blood was a TCR beta motif consisting of 7 or 8 highly homologous variants. Earlier work had already found some motif variants in reactive arthritis synovial fluid and blood.

The germline V gene has CDR1 MDHEN and CDR2 SYDVKM. Trimming cost V 3 bases and J 4 bases; bases outside gene matches: 7. This CDR3 is 15 amino acids long. As regards this clonotype: Its specificity is unknown.

The rearrangement links TRBV28 to TRBJ1-2; TRBD1 matches 8 bases. The sequencing input was blood, either unsorted or a sorted T cell fraction (not recorded which). The source is a male donor with ankylosing spondylitis or in good health (not recorded which). CDR3 DNA sequence: TGTGCCAGCAGTTTCGCCAGGGGGCGGAGCTATGGCTACACCTTC. Protein product: CASSFARGRSYGYTF.